This T cell receptor (beta chain) comes out of a study of read filtering for tumor transcriptome and immune sequencing. Study details: Per sample, TCR-region reads ranged about 4 to 10.27 million by IR-seq, about 85 to 1,400 by RNA-seq. The study's findings and limits: IR-seq and RNA-seq agreed better without single-read clonotypes.

A few counts support this clonotype. The antigen is unknown. The CDR3 totals 13 residues. The V segment lost 3 bases and the J segment 1 base; nucleotides outside the gene matches: 3. Germline CDR1 reads GTSNPN; CDR2 reads SVGIG (reference sequence). This library used about 360 ng RNA and molecular barcoded adaptors spanning alpha/delta and beta/gamma chains. TCRdb reanalysed the reads using MiXCR and keeps one entry per CDR3 protein. The sample comprises about 14,000 distinct CDR3 sequences, 20% of which are singletons, and over 75% rests with the top ten. Sequences were obtained from a population of CD138-negative cells sorted from bone marrow. The V gene is TRBV30, the J gene TRBJ2-7, with TRBD2 identical over 7 bases. The TCR comes from a donor over 35 with multiple myeloma. CDR3 DNA: TGTGCCTGGAGATCGCGGGGGTCCTACGAGCAGTACTTC. Protein product: CAWRSRGSYEQYF.